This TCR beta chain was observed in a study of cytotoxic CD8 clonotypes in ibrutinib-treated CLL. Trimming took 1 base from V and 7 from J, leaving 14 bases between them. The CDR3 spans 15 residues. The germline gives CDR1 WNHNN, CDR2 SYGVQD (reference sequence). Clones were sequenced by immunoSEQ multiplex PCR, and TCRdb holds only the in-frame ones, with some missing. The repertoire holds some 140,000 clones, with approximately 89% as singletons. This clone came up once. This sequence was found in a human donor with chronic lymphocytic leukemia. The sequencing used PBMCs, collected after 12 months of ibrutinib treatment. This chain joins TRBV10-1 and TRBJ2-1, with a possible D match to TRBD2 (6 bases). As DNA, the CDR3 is TGCGCCAGCAGTGAGTTGCGGGAAGGCGGTAATGAGCAGTTCTTC. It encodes CASSELREGGNEQFF.